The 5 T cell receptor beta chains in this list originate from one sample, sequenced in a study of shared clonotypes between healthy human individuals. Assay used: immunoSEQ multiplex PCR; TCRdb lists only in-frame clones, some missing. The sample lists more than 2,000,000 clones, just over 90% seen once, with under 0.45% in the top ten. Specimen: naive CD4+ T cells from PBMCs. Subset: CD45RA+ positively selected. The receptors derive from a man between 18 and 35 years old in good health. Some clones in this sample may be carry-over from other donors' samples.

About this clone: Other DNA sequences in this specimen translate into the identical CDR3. CDR3 protein: CASSDTGSSYEQYF. The CDR3 DNA sequence: TGTGCCAGCAGTGACACAGGGAGCTCCTACGAGCAGTACTTC. V gene TRBV6-5 combines with J gene TRBJ2-7, with a tentative D call TRBD1 (6 bases). Per germline, CDR1 MNHEY and CDR2 SVGAGI. Trimming stripped 5 bases from V and 0 bases from J, with 11 bases between. This CDR3 region has 14 residues.

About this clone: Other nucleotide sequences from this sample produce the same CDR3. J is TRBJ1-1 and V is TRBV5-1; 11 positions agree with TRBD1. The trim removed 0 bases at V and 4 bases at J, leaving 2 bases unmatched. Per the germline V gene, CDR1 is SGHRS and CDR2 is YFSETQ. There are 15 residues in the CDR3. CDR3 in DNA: TGCGCCAGCAGCTTGGACGGACAGGGGGCCACTGAAGCTTTCTTT. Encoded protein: CASSLDGQGATEAFF.

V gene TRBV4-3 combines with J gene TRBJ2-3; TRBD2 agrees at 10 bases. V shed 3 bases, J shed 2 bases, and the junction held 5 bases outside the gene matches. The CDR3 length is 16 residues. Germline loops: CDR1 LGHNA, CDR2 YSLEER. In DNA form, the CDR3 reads TGCGCCAGCAGCCAGTGGACTAGCGGACTCACAGATACGCAGTATTTT. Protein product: CASSQWTSGLTDTQYF.

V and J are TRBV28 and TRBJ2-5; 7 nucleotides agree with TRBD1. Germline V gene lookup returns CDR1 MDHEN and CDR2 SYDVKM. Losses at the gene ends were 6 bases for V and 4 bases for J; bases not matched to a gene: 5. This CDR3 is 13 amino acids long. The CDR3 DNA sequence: TGTGCCAGCAGCACAGGGGTACGAGAGACCCAGTACTTC. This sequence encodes CASSTGVRETQYF.

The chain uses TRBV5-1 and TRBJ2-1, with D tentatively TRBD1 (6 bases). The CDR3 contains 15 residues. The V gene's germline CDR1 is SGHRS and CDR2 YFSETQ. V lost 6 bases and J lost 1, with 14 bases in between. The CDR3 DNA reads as TGCGCCAGCAATTTAGGGACACGTTCCTACAATGAGCAGTTCTTC. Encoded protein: CASNLGTRSYNEQFF.